This T cell receptor (beta chain) was sequenced for a study of blood T cell repertoires in COVID-19. As for the study in general: There were acute and convalescent COVID-19 samples, and they came from the United States, Italy and Spain. PBMCs, B-cell-depleted T cells, or T cells were the source of the cDNA or gDNA that made up the material.

From germline, CDR1 is KGHSY and CDR2 FQNENV. V was clipped by 0 bases and J by 4 bases, with 9 bases between them. The CDR3 totals 15 residues. The authors' processing: Estimates of nucleated cell counts were drawn from the amplification of reference gene primers. The data were produced by immunoSEQ multiplex PCR, yet TCRdb's version contains in-frame clones alone and is incomplete. That table supplies the V and J calls and clone size; D and trimming were determined from the DNA. Among more than 60,000 clones listed, 80% to 85% were seen once. The gene calls are TRBV16 and TRBJ1-4; D not resolved. Sequences were obtained from peripheral blood. The receptor comes from a human donor in a cohort sampled during active COVID-19. The CDR3 DNA follows: TGTGCCAGCAGCCAATCGGGCAGCTATAATGAAAAACTGTTTTTT. Its protein product is CASSQSGSYNEKLFF.